There are a few counts of the clone carrying this TCR beta chain. Antigen specificity is unknown. This entry comes from a study of cytomegalovirus exposure and HLA in healthy donors. As for the study in general: About 85 million unique TCRs from HLA-typed donors were held in an early release of data. Findings and limits, study-wide: An analysis that was carried out later associated about 17,000 TCR beta sequences with HLA alleles at 0.05 false discovery rate. Later, an analysis showed that TCR beta chains associated with HLA were more clonally expanded than others that were equally common.

The CDR3 is 15 residues long. Trimming removed 4 bases from V and 0 bases from J, with 12 bases in between. Germline CDR1 MNHEY, CDR2 SVGAGI. Donors in the study were healthy people who gave bone marrow. The PCR was carried out with 60 Vbeta primers and 13 Jbeta primers. Profiling relied on immunoSEQ multiplex PCR, and the TCRdb table lists in-frame clones only, not all of them. The sample lists about 90,000 clones; around 62% were seen once. The TCR originated in a woman aged 25 to 39 in good health and CMV-seropositive. The rearrangement uses TRBV6-5 and TRBJ1-1, with unresolved D. The sample was PBMCs. CDR3 in DNA: TGTGCCAGCAGTTTTAGCCTAACAATGAACACTGAAGCTTTCTTT. This codes for CASSFSLTMNTEAFF.